The source of this T cell receptor (beta chain) is a study of blood T cell repertoires in COVID-19. Study summary: COVID-19 samples collected from the United States, Italy and Spain covered acute and convalescent phases.

TCRdb keeps only in-frame clones here, not all; method: immunoSEQ multiplex PCR. The sample lists hundreds of thousands of clones, approximately 84% occurring once. This clone was seen a handful of times. This receptor was identified in a woman aged 80 or over with acute or convalescent COVID-19. Material for sequencing was peripheral blood.

The CDR3 sequence: CASSATGMNTEAFF. The DNA of the CDR3 is TGTGCCAGCAGTGCGACAGGAATGAACACTGAAGCTTTCTTT. The chain links TRBV25-1 to TRBJ1-1, with D maybe TRBD1 (6 bases). The V and J ends lost 4 bases and 0 bases respectively, with 9 bases between them. The CDR3 totals 14 residues. Germline CDR1 MGHDK, CDR2 SYGVNS.